These T cell receptor beta chains were read from a single sample in a study of blood T cell repertoires in COVID-19. TCRdb's table, derived via immunoSEQ multiplex PCR, lists solely in-frame clones and lacks some. The sample has 200,000 to 250,000 clones, roughly four fifths seen once. Material: peripheral blood. The source of these receptors is a woman between 55 and 75 years old with acute or convalescent COVID-19. Each CDR3 is given with its conserved first and last residue. D genes are given only for firm matches. Clone sizes are given selectively: once, few, many, or a class where the clone is expanded.

>.|TRBV6-5|.|TRBJ2-6
CASSLRFSGANVLTF
TGTGCCAGCAGTTTGAGGTTCTCTGGGGCCAACGTCCTGACTTTC
>TRBD1|TRBV24-1|.|TRBJ2-1
CATSDRGNRGRDEQFF
TGTGCCACCAGTGATAGGGGGAACAGGGGGCGAGATGAGCAGTTCTTC
>TRBD1|TRBV6-5|.|TRBJ1-2
CASGTSTGHGYTF
TGTGCCAGCGGGACGTCGACAGGGCATGGCTACACCTTC
>TRBD2|TRBV6-4|.|TRBJ2-5
CASTRGGQETQYF
TGTGCCAGCACACGGGGGGGGCAAGAGACCCAGTACTTC
>TRBD2|TRBV11-3|.|TRBJ2-5
CASSLLTSGGETQYF
TGTGCCAGCAGCTTATTAACTAGCGGGGGGGAGACCCAGTACTTC
>.|TRBV30|.|TRBJ2-1
CACNPPLTVVNEQFF
TGTGCCTGCAACCCCCCTTTGACAGTGGTCAATGAGCAGTTCTTC
>TRBD2|TRBV6-4|few|TRBJ2-3
CAERKRGCTDTQYF
TGTGCCGAAAGGAAGCGGGGGTGCACAGATACGCAGTATTTT
>TRBD1|TRBV3-1/TRBV3-2|.|TRBJ1-4
CASSQGVGQGYEKLFF
TGTGCCAGCAGCCAAGGCGTGGGACAGGGGTATGAAAAACTGTTTTTT
>.|TRBV28|few|TRBJ2-2
CASSSQNTGELFF
TGTGCCAGCAGTTCACAGAATACCGGGGAGCTGTTTTTT
>.|TRBV28|.|TRBJ1-1
CASSFGGLNTEAFF
TGTGCCAGCAGTTTTGGAGGGTTGAACACTGAAGCTTTCTTT
>.|TRBV7-2|.|TRBJ1-6
CASSLGALTNSPLHF
TGTGCCAGCAGCTTAGGGGCTCTGACCAATTCACCCCTCCACTTT
>TRBD2|TRBV11-3|.|TRBJ2-1
CASSSGTSDNEQFF
TGTGCCAGCAGCTCCGGGACTAGCGACAATGAGCAGTTCTTC
>TRBD1|TRBV9|.|TRBJ1-2
CASSVAGTGVYGYTF
TGTGCCAGCAGCGTAGCCGGGACAGGGGTCTATGGCTACACCTTC
>.|TRBV15|.|TRBJ2-7
CATSRDRFGAGSYEQYF
TGTGCCACCAGCAGAGATAGGTTTGGTGCAGGCTCCTACGAGCAGTACTTC
>TRBD1|TRBV30|.|TRBJ2-7
CAWDDPGTANYEQYF
TGTGCCTGGGATGACCCCGGGACAGCAAACTACGAGCAGTACTTC
>.|TRBV5-1|.|TRBJ2-2
CASSLIGGVRGTGELFF
TGCGCCAGCAGCTTGATCGGCGGTGTGCGGGGCACCGGGGAGCTGTTTTTT
>TRBD1|TRBV4-1|.|TRBJ1-3
CASSQATGQSGNTIYF
TGCGCCAGCAGCCAAGCGACAGGGCAATCTGGAAACACCATATATTTT
>TRBD2|TRBV7-2|.|TRBJ2-1
CASSSQRGLAGTYNEQFF
TGTGCCAGCAGCTCCCAGCGTGGACTAGCGGGGACCTACAATGAGCAGTTCTTC
>TRBD1|TRBV4-1|.|TRBJ1-3
CASSHITLTGASGNTIYF
TGCGCCAGCAGCCATATAACGTTGACAGGGGCCTCTGGAAACACCATATATTTT
>.|TRBV2|.|TRBJ2-7
CASSEGKGYEQYF
TGTGCCAGCAGTGAAGGAAAGGGGTACGAGCAGTACTTC
>TRBD1|TRBV5-1|.|TRBJ1-3
CASSLEGATSGNTIYF
TGCGCCAGCAGCTTGGAGGGGGCCACCTCTGGAAACACCATATATTTT
>.|TRBV2|.|TRBJ1-5
CASKREGSQPQHF
TGTGCCAGCAAGAGGGAAGGGTCTCAGCCCCAGCATTTT
>TRBD1|TRBV30|.|TRBJ1-1
CAWSRDRDTEAFF
TGTGCCTGGAGTAGGGACAGGGATACTGAAGCTTTCTTT
>TRBD1|TRBV3-1/TRBV3-2|.|TRBJ1-1
CASSPSTGQGPSAPF
TGTGCCAGCAGCCCCTCCACGGGACAGGGCCCTAGCGCCCCATTT
>TRBD1|TRBV7-8|.|TRBJ1-5
CASSFQSLQGANNQPQHF
TGTGCCAGCAGCTTCCAGAGCCTGCAGGGGGCGAACAATCAGCCCCAGCATTTT
>TRBD2|TRBV7-8|.|TRBJ2-1
CASSFSGGAFDEQFF
TGTGCCAGCAGCTTTAGCGGGGGGGCCTTCGATGAGCAGTTCTTC
>TRBD1|TRBV19|once|TRBJ1-2
CASSSTGDTGYTF
TGTGCCAGTAGTTCGACAGGGGATACTGGCTACACCTTC
>.|TRBV2|.|TRBJ2-7
CASSGQESQPYPKEYF
TGTGCCAGCAGTGGACAGGAATCTCAACCCTACCCAAAGGAGTACTTC
>TRBD1|TRBV19|.|TRBJ1-6
CASHGQGANSPLHF
TGTGCCAGCCATGGCCAGGGGGCTAATTCACCCCTCCACTTT
>.|TRBV9|.|TRBJ1-2
CASSVSGNGYTF
TGTGCCAGCAGCGTATCGGGGAATGGCTACACCTTC
>TRBD2|TRBV7-2|.|TRBJ2-1
CASSRGLAGGNEQFF
TGTGCCAGCAGCCGGGGACTAGCGGGGGGGAATGAGCAGTTCTTC
>TRBD1|TRBV14|.|TRBJ1-3
CASSHRGGIWNTIYF
TGTGCCAGCAGCCACCGAGGGGGCATCTGGAACACCATATATTTT
>.|TRBV6-5|.|TRBJ1-5
CASTFGQNQPQHF
TGTGCCAGCACCTTTGGACAGAATCAGCCCCAGCATTTT
>.|TRBV12-3/TRBV12-4|.|TRBJ1-2
CASSLAAGDGYTF
TGTGCCAGCAGTTTGGCGGCGGGAGATGGCTACACCTTC
>.|TRBV6-5|.|TRBJ2-7
CASAVDRTYEQYF
TGTGCCAGTGCAGTTGACAGGACCTACGAGCAGTACTTC
>TRBD2|TRBV4-3|.|TRBJ2-3
CASSLSSGGATDTQYF
TGCGCCAGCAGCCTTTCTAGCGGGGGGGCCACAGATACGCAGTATTTT
>TRBD1|TRBV5-4|.|TRBJ1-1
CASAPGTVNTEAFF
TGTGCCAGCGCGCCCGGGACAGTGAACACTGAAGCTTTCTTT
>TRBD1|TRBV6-5|.|TRBJ1-1
CASRKDRANTEAFF
TGTGCCAGCAGGAAGGACAGGGCGAACACTGAAGCTTTCTTT
>TRBD2|TRBV28|.|TRBJ2-3
CASSLISSGPDTQYF
TGTGCCAGCAGTTTAATCTCTAGCGGGCCAGATACGCAGTATTTT
>TRBD1|TRBV4-2|.|TRBJ1-1
CASSQASRRGNEAFF
TGTGCCAGCAGCCAAGCGAGCCGCAGGGGGAATGAAGCTTTCTTT
>.|TRBV18|.|TRBJ1-2
CASSRSTPEGYTF
TGTGCCAGCTCACGTTCTACCCCTGAAGGCTACACCTTC
>TRBD1|TRBV6-5|.|TRBJ1-5
CASSPRGSSNQPQHF
TGTGCCAGCAGCCCCAGGGGGAGTAGCAATCAGCCCCAGCATTTT
>TRBD2|TRBV3-1/TRBV3-2|.|TRBJ2-4
CASSSGTSGRTGIQYF
TGTGCCAGCAGCTCCGGGACTAGCGGGAGAACGGGCATTCAGTACTTC
>TRBD1|TRBV19|.|TRBJ1-5
CASTLGDRGFGQPQHF
TGTGCCAGTACCCTTGGGGACAGGGGGTTTGGGCAGCCCCAGCATTTT
>.|TRBV12-5|.|TRBJ2-2
CASGLLGGGELFF
TGTGCTAGTGGTTTATTGGGGGGCGGGGAGCTGTTTTTT
>.|TRBV20-1|.|TRBJ1-2
CSAQLSYGYTF
TGCAGTGCGCAACTAAGCTATGGCTACACCTTC
>.|TRBV21-1|.|TRBJ2-4
CASSNQGLAKNIQYF
TGTGCCAGCAGCAACCAGGGGTTAGCCAAAAACATTCAGTACTTC
>TRBD1|TRBV2|.|TRBJ1-2
CASRDRTGYYGYTF
TGTGCCAGCAGGGATCGGACAGGGTACTATGGCTACACCTTC
>TRBD1|TRBV10-3|.|TRBJ2-6
CAIMRDRGLPGANVLTF
TGTGCCATCATGAGGGACAGGGGTCTCCCTGGGGCCAACGTCCTGACTTTC
>.|TRBV7-9|few|TRBJ1-1
CASSPWWGRGTEAFF
TGTGCCAGCAGCCCGTGGTGGGGGCGCGGGACTGAAGCTTTCTTT
>.|TRBV10-3|.|TRBJ2-5
CAIGNRNQETQYF
TGTGCCATCGGGAACAGGAACCAAGAGACCCAGTACTTC
>.|TRBV12-1|.|TRBJ1-1
CASSFRGLEVETNTEAFF
TGTGCCAGCAGCTTCAGGGGTCTAGAGGTCGAGACTAACACTGAAGCTTTCTTT
>.|TRBV7-9|once|TRBJ1-6
CASSLRGEGRSSPLHF
TGTGCCAGCAGCTTAAGGGGGGAGGGACGAAGTTCACCCCTCCACTTT
>.|TRBV2|once|TRBJ1-2
CASSGVGAGSVPYYGYTF
TGTGCCAGCAGTGGGGTAGGGGCAGGCTCGGTCCCTTACTATGGCTACACCTTC
>.|TRBV4-1|once|TRBJ1-2
CASSHRVQRDTDHGYTF
TGCGCCAGCAGCCACAGGGTCCAACGGGACACCGACCATGGCTACACCTTC